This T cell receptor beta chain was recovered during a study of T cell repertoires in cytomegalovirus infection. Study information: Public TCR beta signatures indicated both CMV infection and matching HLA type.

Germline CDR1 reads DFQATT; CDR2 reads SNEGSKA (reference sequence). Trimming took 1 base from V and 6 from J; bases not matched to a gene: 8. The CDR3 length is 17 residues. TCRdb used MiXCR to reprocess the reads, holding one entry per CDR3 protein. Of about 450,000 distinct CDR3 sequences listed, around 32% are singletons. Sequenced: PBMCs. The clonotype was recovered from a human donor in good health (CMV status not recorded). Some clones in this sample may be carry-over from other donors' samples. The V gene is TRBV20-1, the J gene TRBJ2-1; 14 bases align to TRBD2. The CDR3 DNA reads TGCAGTGCTAGAGCAACACCCGGGACTAGCGGGGGCAATGAGCAGTTCTTC. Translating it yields CSARATPGTSGGNEQFF.